This paragraph covers one TCR beta chain sequence. The antigen is unknown. Time point given: newly diagnosed GD, antithyroid drugs for less than 3 months. After RNA was extracted from PBMCs, the TCR library was made from it. In germline, CDR1 is SGHRS, CDR2 YFSETQ. V was pared by 4 bases and J by 4 bases, with 10 bases of the junction left unmatched. This CDR3 spans 16 amino acids. Sequencing libraries for TCR beta were prepared with iRepertoire HTBI primers and Arm-PCR of CDR3 regions. TCRdb re-called the multiplex PCR reads with MiXCR, one entry per CDR3 protein. Here the sample spans 530,000 or so distinct CDR3 sequences, 13% being singletons. This specimen comes from a study of regulatory T cells in long-lasting Graves disease. Study conclusions and caveats: The researchers studied only peripheral blood, not thyroid tissue.

The data also belong to a second study, concerning T cells in Graves' hyperthyroidism and ophthalmopathy. From that second work: Calling Graves' hyperthyroidism stable meant ophthalmopathy did not progress within 18 months. Those with hyperthyroidism were 18 to 65 years old, newly diagnosed, and ill for under 2 months. Appearing also in blood were most of the thyroid clonotypes expanded above 0.001.

The receptor comes from a young man with Graves disease. Sequencing was performed on peripheral blood mononuclear cells (PBMCs), taken at new diagnosis, from a patient treated with antithyroid drugs. The rearrangement joins TRBV5-1 to TRBJ1-2; TRBD1 aligns across 10 bases. The CDR3 spells CASSRGETGGGYGYTF. The CDR3 nucleotides are TGCGCCAGCAGCCGCGGAGAGACAGGGGGCGGCTATGGCTACACCTTC.